This TCR beta chain comes out of a study of regulatory T cells in long-lasting Graves disease. Assembly of TCR beta libraries relied on iRepertoire HTBI primers together with Arm-PCR of CDR3 regions. TCRdb independently ran MiXCR on the multiplex PCR reads; one entry per CDR3 protein. Among roughly 420,000 distinct CDR3 sequences listed, roughly 15% were seen once. This clonotype was seen ten or more times. As to time point: newly diagnosed GD, antithyroid drugs for less than 3 months. Generation of the TCR library employed RNA extracted from PBMCs. V lost 6 bases to trimming and J lost 5 bases; unmatched junction nucleotides: 12. Germline lookup yields CDR1 SGHDT and CDR2 YYEEEE. This CDR3 is 15 amino acids long.

The origin of this receptor is a female donor with Graves disease. The J gene is TRBJ2-7, the V gene TRBV5-6; 9 nucleotides agree with TRBD2. The sample consisted of peripheral blood mononuclear cells (PBMCs), taken at new diagnosis, from a patient treated with antithyroid drugs. The CDR3 loop is CASILYGGRVHEQYF. The CDR3 DNA follows: TGTGCCAGCATACTCTATGGCGGGAGGGTGCACGAGCAGTACTTC.